The source of this T cell receptor (beta chain) is a study of blood T cell repertoires in COVID-19. Study-wide context: Both acute and convalescent COVID-19 samples were obtained from the United States, Italy and Spain.

In the source study's methods: Reference gene primer amplification gave estimated nucleated cell counts. This table comes from immunoSEQ multiplex PCR, and its TCRdb copy is limited to in-frame clones, with some not included. The V and J calls and the clone size are those of that table, but D and trimming were determined from the DNA. The table has over 85,000 clones, more than 85% seen once; the top ten hold 3.5% to 4.5%. CDR1 is SNHLY, CDR2 FYNNEI, per germline. This CDR3 is built from 15 residues. Trimming stripped 1 base from V and 3 bases from J, with 13 bases between. The receptor's source is a man in his late teens or twenties with acute or convalescent COVID-19. Specimen: peripheral blood. The chain combines TRBV2 with TRBJ2-7, with D possibly being TRBD1 (6 bases). The CDR3 bases are TGTGCCAGCAGTGAAGTAGGTGGGACAAACTACGAGCAGTACTTC. Encoded protein: CASSEVGGTNYEQYF.